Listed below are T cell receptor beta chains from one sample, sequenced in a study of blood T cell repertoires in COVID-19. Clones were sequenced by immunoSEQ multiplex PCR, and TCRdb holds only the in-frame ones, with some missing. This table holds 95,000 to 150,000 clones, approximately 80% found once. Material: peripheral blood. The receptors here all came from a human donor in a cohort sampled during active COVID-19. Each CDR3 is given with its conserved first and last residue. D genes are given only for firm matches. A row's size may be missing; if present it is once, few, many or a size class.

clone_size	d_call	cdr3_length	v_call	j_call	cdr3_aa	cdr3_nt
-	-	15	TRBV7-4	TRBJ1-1	CASTEVSTENTEAFF	TGTGCCAGCACCGAGGTTTCGACGGAGAACACTGAAGCTTTCTTT
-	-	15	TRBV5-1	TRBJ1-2	CASSLRTTVNYGYTF	TGCGCCAGCAGCCTAAGAACCACAGTTAACTATGGCTACACCTTC
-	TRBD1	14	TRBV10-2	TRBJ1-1	CASTSTGRQGEAFF	TGCGCCAGCACCTCGACAGGGAGGCAGGGTGAAGCTTTCTTT
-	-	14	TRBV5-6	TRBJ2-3	CASSLSGGTDTQYF	TGTGCCAGCAGCTTGTCGGGGGGCACAGATACGCAGTATTTT
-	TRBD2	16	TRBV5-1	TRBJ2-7	CASSSGLAGLSYEQYF	TGCGCCAGCAGCTCCGGACTAGCGGGGTTATCCTACGAGCAGTACTTC
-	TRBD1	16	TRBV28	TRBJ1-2	CASSRGQPYSSTRYTF	TGTGCCAGCAGTCGGGGACAGCCATACTCATCGACTCGCTACACCTTC
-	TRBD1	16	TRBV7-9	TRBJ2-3	CASSLAGGERGDTQYF	TGTGCCAGCAGCTTAGCAGGGGGCGAGCGTGGGGATACGCAGTATTTT
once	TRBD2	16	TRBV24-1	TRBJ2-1	CATSDLEAGGPHEQFF	TGTGCCACCAGTGATTTGGAAGCGGGAGGGCCCCATGAGCAGTTCTTC
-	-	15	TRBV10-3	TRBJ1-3	CAISRDGGHGNTIYF	TGTGCCATCAGTCGTGACGGAGGGCATGGAAACACCATATATTTT
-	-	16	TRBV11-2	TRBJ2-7	CASSWPGGASRYEQYF	TGTGCCAGCAGCTGGCCTGGGGGCGCTTCCCGCTACGAGCAGTACTTC
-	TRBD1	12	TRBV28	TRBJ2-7	CASSLTGALQYF	TGTGCCAGCAGTTTAACAGGGGCGTTGCAGTACTTC
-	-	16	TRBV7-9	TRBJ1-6	CASSRVRGGGNSPLHF	TGTGCCAGCAGCCGTGTCCGGGGGGGAGGTAATTCACCCCTCCACTTT